This T cell receptor (beta chain) comes out of a study of identical twins. Many counts were recorded for this clonotype. Its specificity is not known. This CDR3 contains 15 residues. CDR1 and CDR2 from the germline V gene are LNHNV and YYDKDF (reference sequence). J was trimmed by 1 base and V by 6 bases; bases with no gene match: 9. Template switching added a universal primer site, and cDNA bore unique molecular identifiers. TCRdb re-derived calls from the 5' RACE reads in MiXCR, one entry per CDR3 protein. The table shows more than 200,000 distinct CDR3 sequences, with approximately 9% occurring only once. Study-level points and caveats: Reduced insertions were recorded for abundant cord blood beta clonotypes, with no such pattern in memory repertoires. Partial confounding of zero-insertion analyses by invariant MAIT and iNKT cells was possible.

The specimen was memory (CD45RO+) T cells sorted from blood. The chain joins TRBV15 to TRBJ2-7; 7 bases are shared with TRBD2. The clonotype originates from a woman in her late teens or twenties in good health. The CDR3 coding sequence is TGTGCCACCAGTACTGGGGGGGGATCGTCCTACGAGCAGTACTTC. It codes for CATSTGGGSSYEQYF.